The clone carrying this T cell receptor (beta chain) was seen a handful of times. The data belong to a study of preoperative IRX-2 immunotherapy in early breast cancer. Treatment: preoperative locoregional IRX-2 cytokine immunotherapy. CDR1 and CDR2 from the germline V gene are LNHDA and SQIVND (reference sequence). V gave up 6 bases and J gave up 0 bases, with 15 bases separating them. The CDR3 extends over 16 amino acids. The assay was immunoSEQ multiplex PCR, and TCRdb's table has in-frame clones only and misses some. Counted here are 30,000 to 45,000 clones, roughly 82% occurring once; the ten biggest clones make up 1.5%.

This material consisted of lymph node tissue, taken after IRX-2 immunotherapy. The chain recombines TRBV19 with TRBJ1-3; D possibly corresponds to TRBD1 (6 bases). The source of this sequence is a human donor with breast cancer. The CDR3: CASSPRTVPSGNTIYF. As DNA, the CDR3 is TGTGCCAGTAGCCCTCGGACAGTCCCCTCTGGAAACACCATATATTTT.